Listed below are T cell receptor beta chains from one sample, sequenced in a study of cytomegalovirus exposure and HLA in healthy donors. This table comes from immunoSEQ multiplex PCR, and its TCRdb copy is limited to in-frame clones, with some not included. The profile shows roughly 110,000 clones, 65% to 80% of them singletons. The sequenced material came from PBMCs. The receptors were gathered from a woman aged 45-65 years in good health and CMV-seropositive. Both conserved end residues are part of each CDR3. The D gene is left open where the match is weak. Some rows mark clone size as missing; the rest say once, few, many or name a class of expanded clone.

D gene,J gene,V gene,clone size,CDR3 protein,CDR3 DNA
TRBD2,TRBJ2-3,TRBV4-2,.,CASWSGGGTDTQYF,TGTGCCAGCTGGTCGGGGGGGGGCACAGATACGCAGTATTTT
.,TRBJ1-2,TRBV5-1,.,CASSLIPPKEYGYTF,TGCGCCAGCAGCTTGATCCCCCCAAAGGAGTATGGCTACACCTTC
.,TRBJ1-2,TRBV30,.,CAWSWRGRGDGYTF,TGTGCCTGGAGCTGGAGGGGCCGTGGGGATGGCTACACCTTC
TRBD2,TRBJ2-3,TRBV30,.,CAWSVQAGGPDTQYF,TGTGCCTGGAGTGTACAAGCGGGGGGCCCCGATACGCAGTATTTT
TRBD2,TRBJ2-1,TRBV28,.,CASSSRAGGRHDEQFF,TGTGCCAGCAGTAGTCGAGCGGGGGGAAGACACGATGAGCAGTTCTTC
.,TRBJ1-4,TRBV28,.,CASGGAGGNEKLFF,TGTGCCAGTGGAGGGGCCGGGGGTAATGAAAAACTGTTTTTT
.,TRBJ1-1,TRBV27,.,CASSPWAGGTEAFF,TGTGCCAGCAGCCCTTGGGCCGGGGGTACTGAAGCTTTCTTT
.,TRBJ1-3,TRBV2,.,CASSSGLAFGNTIYF,TGTGCCAGCAGTTCGGGGTTAGCGTTTGGAAACACCATATATTTT
.,TRBJ2-6,TRBV28,.,CASNQQGGGWLPGANVLTF,TGTGCCAGCAACCAACAGGGGGGGGGTTGGCTTCCCGGGGCCAACGTCCTGACTTTC
TRBD1,TRBJ1-3,TRBV13,.,CASSSTGVGNTIYF,TGTGCCAGCAGCTCTACAGGGGTCGGAAACACCATATATTTT
.,TRBJ2-7,TRBV25-1,.,CASSASRGGQGYEQYF,TGTGCCAGCAGTGCCTCCCGGGGGGGACAGGGCTACGAGCAGTACTTC
TRBD1,TRBJ2-7,TRBV7-9,.,CASSGPDRGSYEQYF,TGTGCCAGCAGCGGACCCGACAGGGGCTCCTACGAGCAGTACTTC
.,TRBJ2-5,TRBV7-3,.,CASSLQSGRGTQYF,TGTGCCAGCAGCTTACAAAGCGGTCGGGGGACCCAGTACTTC
TRBD2,TRBJ2-1,TRBV5-1,.,CASSLWLAGGGEQFF,TGCGCCAGCAGCTTGTGGCTAGCGGGCGGGGGGGAGCAGTTCTTC
.,TRBJ2-3,TRBV5-1,once,CASSIPGTDTQYF,TGCGCCAGCAGCATTCCGGGCACAGATACGCAGTATTTT
.,TRBJ2-2,TRBV19,few,CASSKWARTANTGELFF,TGTGCCAGTAGTAAATGGGCTCGGACAGCGAACACCGGGGAGCTGTTTTTT
.,TRBJ2-6,TRBV30,.,CAWRDTGSGANVLTF,TGTGCCTGGAGAGATACAGGCTCTGGGGCCAACGTCCTGACTTTC
TRBD2,TRBJ2-5,TRBV2,.,CASSAYPPGLAGGPETQYF,TGTGCCAGCAGTGCGTATCCGCCGGGACTAGCGGGGGGGCCTGAGACCCAGTACTTC
TRBD2,TRBJ2-5,TRBV9,.,CASSYRDYPEETQYF,TGTGCCAGCAGCTACCGGGACTACCCAGAGGAGACCCAGTACTTC
TRBD1,TRBJ2-7,TRBV6-5,.,CASSRRTGEGYEQYF,TGTGCCAGCAGCCGACGGACAGGGGAGGGGTACGAGCAGTACTTC
.,TRBJ1-1,TRBV13,.,CASSLGPPSNTEAFF,TGTGCCAGCAGCTTAGGCCCCCCTTCGAACACTGAAGCTTTCTTT
.,TRBJ1-5,TRBV7-6,.,CASSLEDTESPQHF,TGTGCCAGCAGCTTAGAGGACACCGAATCACCCCAGCATTTT
.,TRBJ2-2,TRBV6-5,.,CASSYTWALSTGELFF,TGTGCCAGCAGTTACACCTGGGCCCTGAGCACCGGGGAGCTGTTTTTT
TRBD1,TRBJ2-2,TRBV29-1,.,CSAGQGRTGELFF,TGCAGCGCCGGACAGGGACGGACCGGGGAGCTGTTTTTT
.,TRBJ1-1,TRBV10-3,once,CAISEGGRTEAFF,TGTGCCATCAGTGAGGGAGGGAGGACTGAAGCTTTCTTT
TRBD1,TRBJ2-3,TRBV18,.,CASSPWTGGTDTQYF,TGTGCCAGCTCACCATGGACAGGGGGCACAGATACGCAGTATTTT
.,TRBJ1-5,TRBV11-2,once,CASSEGTGGWDQPQHF,TGTGCCAGCAGCGAAGGAACCGGGGGTTGGGATCAGCCCCAGCATTTT
.,TRBJ1-1,TRBV29-1,.,CSVEVGRANTEAFF,TGCAGCGTTGAAGTAGGCAGGGCAAACACTGAAGCTTTCTTT
.,TRBJ1-1,TRBV2,.,CASRDTGRDRAFF,TGTGCCAGCAGGGATACAGGGAGGGATCGAGCTTTCTTT
.,TRBJ1-1,TRBV6-5,.,CASSYSTRGNTEAFF,TGTGCCAGCAGTTACTCGACAAGGGGTAACACTGAAGCTTTCTTT
.,TRBJ1-1,TRBV7-9,.,CSSSSAGNTEAFF,TGTTCCAGCAGCTCCGCAGGGAACACTGAAGCTTTCTTT
TRBD1,TRBJ1-2,TRBV5-1,.,CASSLPSATGGGGYTF,TGCGCCAGCAGCTTACCCTCGGCGACAGGGGGAGGTGGCTACACCTTC
TRBD1,TRBJ2-5,TRBV6-5,.,CASRTTPTGGQYF,TGTGCCAGCAGGACAACCCCGACAGGGGGACAGTACTTC
TRBD2,TRBJ2-3,TRBV6-5,.,CASSYHGGGSTDTQYF,TGTGCCAGCAGTTACCATGGGGGGGGTAGCACAGATACGCAGTATTTT
TRBD2,TRBJ2-7,TRBV7-2,.,CASSLVSGGNVYEQYF,TGTGCCAGCAGCTTAGTGAGCGGGGGGAATGTCTACGAGCAGTACTTC
TRBD2,TRBJ2-3,TRBV7-2,.,CASSLGLAGGRSDTQYF,TGTGCCAGCAGCCTGGGACTAGCGGGGGGGCGGTCAGATACGCAGTATTTT
.,TRBJ1-5,TRBV18,.,CASSPDRRQPQHF,TGTGCCAGCTCACCAGATAGGAGGCAGCCCCAGCATTTT
TRBD1,TRBJ2-7,TRBV6-5,.,CASSYSDRAYEQYF,TGTGCCAGCAGTTACTCTGACAGGGCTTACGAGCAGTACTTC
TRBD1,TRBJ2-4,TRBV2,.,CASSDLGQATNIQYF,TGTGCCAGCAGTGACCTAGGACAGGCGACAAACATTCAGTACTTC
TRBD1,TRBJ1-2,TRBV7-8,once,CASSLGALGTGNYGYTF,TGTGCCAGCAGCTTAGGGGCGTTGGGGACAGGGAACTATGGCTACACCTTC
.,TRBJ1-4,TRBV5-1,.,CASSLNGEKLFF,TGCGCCAGCAGCTTGAACGGTGAAAAACTGTTTTTT
.,TRBJ1-2,TRBV2,.,CASSGLGQSYGYTF,TGTGCCAGCAGTGGGCTGGGACAATCTTATGGCTACACCTTC
TRBD1,TRBJ1-2,TRBV6-6,few,CASRSTGTYYGYTF,TGTGCCAGCAGGTCGACAGGGACGTACTATGGCTACACCTTC
.,TRBJ1-3,TRBV2,.,CASNDGVNSGNTIYF,TGTGCCAGCAACGATGGAGTCAACTCTGGAAACACCATATATTTT
.,TRBJ1-4,TRBV7-6,.,CASSLEGGVPNEKLFF,TGTGCCAGCAGCTTAGAGGGGGGGGTTCCCAATGAAAAACTGTTTTTT
.,TRBJ2-1,TRBV6-1,.,CASILAGVQFF,TGTGCCAGCATCCTCGCAGGGGTTCAGTTCTTC
TRBD1,TRBJ1-1,TRBV15,medium-sized,CATSRGPIGTGNTEAFF,TGTGCCACCAGCCGGGGCCCCATCGGGACAGGGAACACTGAAGCTTTCTTT
.,TRBJ1-2,TRBV7-2,.,CASSLVQGTLYGGYTF,TGTGCCAGCAGCTTAGTACAGGGTACGCTTTATGGAGGCTACACCTTC
TRBD2,TRBJ2-5,TRBV28,.,CASSIRASGGSETQYF,TGTGCCAGCAGTATCCGAGCTAGCGGGGGATCAGAGACCCAGTACTTC
.,TRBJ1-2,TRBV7-2,.,CASSLGLLGFSDGYTF,TGTGCCAGCAGCTTAGGGCTTCTGGGCTTCTCGGATGGCTACACCTTC
.,TRBJ2-3,TRBV27,.,CASIPKGLPTDTQYF,TGTGCCAGCATTCCTAAGGGGCTTCCCACAGATACGCAGTATTTT
.,TRBJ1-2,TRBV7-9,.,CASSLAPFRSNYGYTF,TGTGCCAGCAGCTTAGCGCCTTTTAGATCCAACTATGGCTACACCTTC
.,TRBJ1-4,TRBV11-3,.,CASSRGGRRGLFF,TGTGCCAGCAGCCGCGGGGGAAGGAGGGGACTGTTTTTT
TRBD1,TRBJ2-7,TRBV18,.,CASSLYRGESYEQYF,TGTGCCAGCTCACTCTACAGGGGGGAGTCCTACGAGCAGTACTTC